This is a list of T cell receptor beta chains from one sample in a study of T cells after yellow fever vaccination. A single record per CDR3 protein comes from TCRdb applying MiXCR to the 5' RACE reads. The sample carries 500,000 to 650,000 distinct CDR3 sequences, around 17% recorded once. Sequencing was performed on PBMCs, taken less than 6 days after the first yellow fever vaccination. These receptors originate from a man aged 18 to 35 who received the YFV17D yellow fever vaccine. CDR3s include the opening cysteine and the closing phenylalanine or tryptophan. Fields, in order: V gene, D gene, J gene, clone size, CDR3 protein, CDR3 DNA. A D gene is named only where the DNA matches it firmly. Only part of the rows carry a size: once, few, many, or a class if the clone is expanded.

>TRBV11-2|NA|TRBJ2-7|NA
CASNPTAQTGTYEQYF
TGTGCCAGCAACCCAACCGCTCAGACAGGTACCTACGAGCAGTACTTC
>TRBV5-1|NA|TRBJ2-1|few
CASSPGPASYRHNEQFF
TGCGCCAGCAGCCCAGGACCTGCCAGCTACAGACACAATGAGCAGTTCTTC
>TRBV6-1|NA|TRBJ2-7|few
CASSPLLWTAEYEQYF
TGTGCCAGCAGCCCTCTCCTCTGGACAGCGGAGTACGAGCAGTACTTC
>TRBV7-2|TRBD2|TRBJ2-5|few
CASSPFGGAKGQYF
TGTGCCAGCAGCCCGTTCGGGGGGGCCAAGGGCCAGTACTTC
>TRBV4-3|NA|TRBJ1-4|NA
CASSERTGRNEKLFF
TGCGCCAGCAGCGAACGAACAGGGCGGAATGAGAAACTGTTTTTT
>TRBV27|TRBD1|TRBJ2-7|NA
CASSLDRQGMYEQYF
TGTGCCAGCAGTTTGGACAGACAGGGAATGTACGAGCAGTACTTC
>TRBV7-8|NA|TRBJ2-5|few
CASSPFARPLVNGTQYF
TGTGCCAGCAGCCCATTTGCCAGGCCACTGGTTAATGGGACCCAGTACTTC
>TRBV3-1|TRBD2|TRBJ2-5|many
CASTGLAGRETQYF
TGTGCTTCGACCGGCCTAGCGGGGAGGGAGACCCAGTACTTC
>TRBV2|NA|TRBJ2-7|few
CASHPDSIYEQYF
TGTGCCAGCCACCCCGACAGCATCTACGAGCAGTACTTC
>TRBV7-2|NA|TRBJ2-2|few
CASRGRSTGELFF
TGTGCCAGCAGGGGACGGTCCACCGGGGAGCTGTTTTTT
>TRBV4-3|NA|TRBJ2-1|NA
CASSQDFGYWRGDEQFF
TGCGCCAGCAGCCAAGATTTTGGGTACTGGCGGGGCGATGAGCAGTTCTTC
>TRBV27|NA|TRBJ1-5|few
CASSSGVRNQPQHF
TGTGCCAGCAGTTCCGGTGTCCGCAATCAGCCCCAGCATTTT
>TRBV20-1|NA|TRBJ1-4|few
CSASQGDEKLFF
TGCAGTGCTAGCCAAGGGGATGAAAAACTGTTTTTT
>TRBV11-2|TRBD1|TRBJ1-2|NA
CASSPGQGRAYGYTF
TGTGCCAGCAGCCCTGGACAGGGGAGGGCCTATGGCTACACCTTC
>TRBV10-3|NA|TRBJ1-1|few
CAISDPRNTEAFF
TGTGCCATCAGTGACCCCAGGAACACTGAAGCTTTCTTT
>TRBV7-9|NA|TRBJ1-2|NA
CASSGAGSGYTF
TGTGCCAGCAGCGGAGCAGGGTCTGGCTACACCTTC
>TRBV11-2|TRBD2|TRBJ2-1|few
CASSLRLAGAEQFF
TGTGCCAGCAGCTTACGGCTAGCGGGGGCTGAGCAGTTCTTC
>TRBV7-2|NA|TRBJ2-3|NA
CASSLSFIRDTQYF
TGTGCCAGCAGCCTGTCTTTTATCCGGGATACGCAGTATTTT
>TRBV12-3/TRBV12-4|TRBD2|TRBJ2-1|few
CASSSTAGAVTEQFF
TGTGCCAGCAGTTCCACAGCGGGGGCGGTTACTGAGCAGTTCTTC
>TRBV6-2/TRBV6-3|NA|TRBJ2-2|few
CASSYGPGPNTGELFF
TGTGCCAGCAGTTACGGTCCGGGACCGAACACCGGGGAGCTGTTTTTT
>TRBV13|NA|TRBJ2-3|many
CASSLMRGGTDTQYF
TGTGCCAGCAGCTTAATGAGGGGGGGGACAGATACGCAGTATTTT
>TRBV24-1|TRBD2|TRBJ2-1|once
CATSDSAGGMGDEQFF
TGTGCCACCAGTGACTCAGCGGGGGGGATGGGCGATGAGCAGTTCTTC
>TRBV6-5|NA|TRBJ1-3|few
CASSYSGDGTIYF
TGTGCCAGCAGTTACTCGGGGGATGGCACCATATATTTT
>TRBV20-1|NA|TRBJ1-1|many
CSAPNQATEAFF
TGCAGTGCCCCTAACCAGGCCACTGAAGCTTTCTTT
>TRBV19|TRBD1|TRBJ1-2|few
CASTDTGGAFYGYTF
TGTGCCAGTACCGACACAGGGGGCGCTTTCTATGGCTACACCTTC
>TRBV2|NA|TRBJ2-1|NA
CASRGEGEQFF
TGTGCCAGCAGGGGTGAGGGTGAGCAGTTCTTC
>TRBV3-1|NA|TRBJ2-2|NA
CASIGEATNPGELFF
TGTGCCAGCATCGGGGAAGCAACCAACCCCGGGGAGCTGTTTTTT
>TRBV7-8|NA|TRBJ2-5|NA
CASSLATGAQYF
TGTGCCAGCAGCTTAGCGACGGGGGCCCAGTACTTC
>TRBV19|NA|TRBJ1-2|NA
CASSPTLGRGYIHGYTF
TGTGCCAGTAGTCCCACCCTCGGCAGGGGATATATCCATGGCTACACCTTC
>TRBV11-2|NA|TRBJ1-1|many
CASSFTISRGLNVVNTEAFF
TGTGCCAGCAGCTTCACTATATCGAGAGGGCTTAACGTTGTGAACACTGAAGCTTTCTTT
>TRBV3-1|NA|TRBJ1-2|NA
CASSLTGNLYGYTF
TGTGCCAGCAGCCTTACAGGGAACCTCTATGGCTACACCTTC
>TRBV4-3|TRBD2|TRBJ2-1|many
CASSQERRGGYNEQFF
TGCGCCAGCAGCCAAGAGCGGCGGGGGGGCTACAATGAGCAGTTCTTC
>TRBV7-2|TRBD1|TRBJ1-2|few
CASSVGQGYGYTF
TGTGCCAGCAGCGTGGGACAGGGCTATGGCTACACCTTC
>TRBV5-1|NA|TRBJ1-1|few
CASSPRQIQNTEAFF
TGCGCCAGCAGCCCAAGACAGATACAGAACACTGAAGCTTTCTTT
>TRBV6-5|TRBD1|TRBJ2-1|NA
CASSSQGARFF
TGTGCCAGCAGTTCTCAGGGGGCGCGGTTCTTC
>TRBV24-1|TRBD1|TRBJ1-5|few
CATSDFDRGDRGFNQPQHF
TGTGCCACCAGTGACTTTGATAGGGGGGACAGGGGGTTCAATCAGCCCCAGCATTTT
>TRBV9|NA|TRBJ2-2|NA
CASSLQAGELFF
TGTGCCAGCAGCCTTCAGGCCGGGGAGCTGTTTTTT
>TRBV29-1|TRBD2|TRBJ2-1|few
CSVEEGRGGYNEQFF
TGCAGCGTTGAAGAAGGCCGGGGGGGCTACAATGAGCAGTTCTTC
>TRBV3-1|TRBD1|TRBJ1-1|few
CASSPVTGAPGTEAFF
TGTGCCAGCAGCCCAGTAACAGGGGCGCCAGGGACTGAAGCTTTCTTT
>TRBV4-1|NA|TRBJ2-3|NA
CASSQDTVAYPTDTQYF
TGCGCCAGCAGCCAAGATACCGTAGCGTACCCCACAGATACGCAGTATTTT
>TRBV6-5|TRBD1|TRBJ2-7|NA
CATSTGTYEQYF
TGTGCCACATCGACAGGGACCTACGAGCAGTACTTC
>TRBV3-1|NA|TRBJ2-3|NA
CASSRYQISTDTQYF
TGTGCCAGCAGCCGATACCAAATCAGCACAGATACGCAGTATTTT
>TRBV28|NA|TRBJ1-5|NA
CASSSQGRDNQPQHF
TGTGCCAGCAGTTCACAGGGTAGGGACAATCAGCCCCAGCATTTT